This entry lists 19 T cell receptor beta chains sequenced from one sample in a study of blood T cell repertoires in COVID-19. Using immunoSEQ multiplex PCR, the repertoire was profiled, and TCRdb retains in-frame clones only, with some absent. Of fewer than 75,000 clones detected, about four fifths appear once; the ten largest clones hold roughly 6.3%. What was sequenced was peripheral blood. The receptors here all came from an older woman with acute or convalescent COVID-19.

CDR3 residues: CASSQAGTGDGYTF. The CDR3 bases are TGTGCCAGCAGCCAGGCCGGGACAGGGGATGGCTACACCTTC. The chain couples TRBV3-1 (or the pseudogene TRBV3-2) to TRBJ1-2; TRBD1 matches 10 bases. Germline loops: CDR1 LGHDT, CDR2 YNNKEL (reference sequence). CDR3 length: 14 amino acids. Trimming cost V 3 bases and J 6 bases; bases outside gene matches: 4.

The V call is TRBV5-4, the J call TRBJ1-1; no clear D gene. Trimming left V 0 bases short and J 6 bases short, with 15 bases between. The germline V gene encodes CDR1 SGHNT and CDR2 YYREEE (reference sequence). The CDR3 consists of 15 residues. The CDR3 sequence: CASSLDRAAWAEAFF. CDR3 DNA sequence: TGTGCCAGCAGCTTGGATCGCGCGGCCTGGGCTGAAGCTTTCTTT. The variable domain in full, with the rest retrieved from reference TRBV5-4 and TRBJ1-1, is ETGVTQSPTHLIKTRGQQVTLRCSSQSGHNTVSWYQQALGQGPQFIFQYYREEENGRGNFPPRFSGLQFPNYSSELNVNALELDDSALYLCASSLDRAAWAEAFFGQGTRLTVV.

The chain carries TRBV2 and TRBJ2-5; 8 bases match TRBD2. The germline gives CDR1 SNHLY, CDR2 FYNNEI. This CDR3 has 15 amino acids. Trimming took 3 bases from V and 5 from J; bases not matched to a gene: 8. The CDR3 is CASSESGGPRETQYF. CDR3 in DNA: TGTGCCAGCAGTGAGTCGGGGGGGCCGAGGGAGACCCAGTACTTC.

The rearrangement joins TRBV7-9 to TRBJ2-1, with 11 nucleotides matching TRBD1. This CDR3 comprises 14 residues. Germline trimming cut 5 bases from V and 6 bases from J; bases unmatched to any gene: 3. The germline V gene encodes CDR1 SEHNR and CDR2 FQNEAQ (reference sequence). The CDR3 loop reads CASSTGTGGNEQFF. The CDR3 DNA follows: TGTGCCAGCAGCACTGGGACAGGGGGCAATGAGCAGTTCTTC.

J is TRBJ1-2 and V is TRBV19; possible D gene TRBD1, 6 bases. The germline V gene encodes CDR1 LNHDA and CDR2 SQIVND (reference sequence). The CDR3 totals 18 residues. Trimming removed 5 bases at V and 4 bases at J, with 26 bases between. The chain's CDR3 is CASSGTREKGQYIYGYTF. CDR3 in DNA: TGTGCCAGTAGTGGGACAAGGGAAAAAGGGCAGTACATCTATGGCTACACCTTC.

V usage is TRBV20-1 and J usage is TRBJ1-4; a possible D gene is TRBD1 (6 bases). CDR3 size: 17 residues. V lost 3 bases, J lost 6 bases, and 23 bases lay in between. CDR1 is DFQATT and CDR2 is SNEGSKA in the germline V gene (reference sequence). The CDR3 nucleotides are TGCAGTGCTAGTCATTGGGGGGGCAGCAGCGGGCATGAAAAACTGTTTTTT. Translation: CSASHWGGSSGHEKLFF.

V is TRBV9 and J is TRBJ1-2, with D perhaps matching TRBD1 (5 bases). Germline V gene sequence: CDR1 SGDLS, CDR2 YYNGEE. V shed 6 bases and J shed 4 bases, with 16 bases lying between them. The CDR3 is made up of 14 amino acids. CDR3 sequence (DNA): TGTGCCAGCACTGGGACTTCGGTCGGCTATGGCTACACCTTC. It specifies CASTGTSVGYGYTF.

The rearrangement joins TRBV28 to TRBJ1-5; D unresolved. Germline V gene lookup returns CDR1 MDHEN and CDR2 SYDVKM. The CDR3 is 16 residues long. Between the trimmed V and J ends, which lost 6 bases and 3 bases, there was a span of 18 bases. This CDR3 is CASSSLSGLNNQPQHF. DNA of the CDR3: TGTGCCAGCAGCTCTCTTTCGGGGTTGAACAATCAGCCCCAGCATTTT.

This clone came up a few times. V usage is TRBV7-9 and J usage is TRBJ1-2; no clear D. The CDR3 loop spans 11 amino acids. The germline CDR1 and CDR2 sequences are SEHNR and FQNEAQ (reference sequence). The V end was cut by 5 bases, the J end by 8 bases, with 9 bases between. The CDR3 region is CASSRAGGYTF. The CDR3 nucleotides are TGTGCCAGCAGCCGGGCGGGAGGCTACACCTTC.

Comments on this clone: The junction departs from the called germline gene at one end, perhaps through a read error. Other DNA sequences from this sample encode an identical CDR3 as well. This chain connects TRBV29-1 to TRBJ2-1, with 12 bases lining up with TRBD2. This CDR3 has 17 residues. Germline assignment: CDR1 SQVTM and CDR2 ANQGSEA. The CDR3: CSVAPLAGGWRRNEQFF. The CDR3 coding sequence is TGCAGCGTTGCTCCCCTAGCGGGGGGGTGGAGGAGGAATGAGCAATTCTTC.

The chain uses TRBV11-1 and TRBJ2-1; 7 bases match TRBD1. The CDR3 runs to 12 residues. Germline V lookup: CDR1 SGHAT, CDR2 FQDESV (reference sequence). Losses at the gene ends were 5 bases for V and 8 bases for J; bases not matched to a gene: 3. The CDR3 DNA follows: TGTGCCAGCAGCATGACAGGGCATGAGCAGTTCTTC. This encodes CASSMTGHEQFF.

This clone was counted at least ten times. The CDR3 here is CASSQEAGEGNQPQHF. Here the CDR3 DNA reads TGTGCCAGCAGCCAAGAAGCGGGGGAGGGCAATCAGCCCCAGCATTTT. J is TRBJ1-5 and V is TRBV4-2, with D possibly being TRBD1 (5 bases). Germline lookup yields CDR1 LGHNA and CDR2 YNFKEQ. The V end lost 0 bases, the J end lost 2 bases, and 11 bases lay between the germline ends. This CDR3 has 16 amino acids.

The CDR3 DNA is TGTGCCAGCAGCGGACAGGGGTTTCAGCCCCAGCATTTT. This translates into CASSGQGFQPQHF. V usage is TRBV12-3 or TRBV12-4 and J usage is TRBJ1-5; TRBD1 agrees at 9 bases. With V trimmed by 6 bases and J by 6 bases, 3 bases remained unmatched. This CDR3 is built from 13 residues.

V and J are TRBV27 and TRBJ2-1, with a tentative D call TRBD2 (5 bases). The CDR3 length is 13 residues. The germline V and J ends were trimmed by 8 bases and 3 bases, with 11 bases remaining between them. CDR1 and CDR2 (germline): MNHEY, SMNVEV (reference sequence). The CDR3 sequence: CASALDYYNEQFF. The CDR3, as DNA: TGTGCCAGCGCCCTCGACTACTACAATGAGCAGTTCTTC.

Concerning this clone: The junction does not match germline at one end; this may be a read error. The DNA for the CDR3 is TGTGCCAGCAGCAGGTCCTACACTAACGATGGCTACACCTTC. This translates into CASSRSYTNDGYTF. The chain combines TRBV6-2 or TRBV6-3 with TRBJ1-2, with D unclear. Germline CDR1 and CDR2: MNHEY and SVGEGT. The CDR3 covers 14 residues.

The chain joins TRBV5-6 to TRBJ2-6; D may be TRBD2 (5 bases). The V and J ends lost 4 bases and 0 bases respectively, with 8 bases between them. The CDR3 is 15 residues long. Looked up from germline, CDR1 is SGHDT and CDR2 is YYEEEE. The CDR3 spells CASSVAGSGANVLTF. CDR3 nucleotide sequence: TGTGCCAGCAGCGTGGCGGGCTCTGGGGCCAACGTCCTGACTTTC.

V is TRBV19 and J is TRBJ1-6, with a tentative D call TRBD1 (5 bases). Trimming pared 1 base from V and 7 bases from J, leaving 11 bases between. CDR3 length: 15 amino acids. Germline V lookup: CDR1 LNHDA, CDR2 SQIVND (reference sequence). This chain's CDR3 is CASSIGTRGNSPLHF. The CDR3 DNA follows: TGTGCCAGTAGTATAGGGACAAGGGGAAATTCACCCCTCCACTTT.

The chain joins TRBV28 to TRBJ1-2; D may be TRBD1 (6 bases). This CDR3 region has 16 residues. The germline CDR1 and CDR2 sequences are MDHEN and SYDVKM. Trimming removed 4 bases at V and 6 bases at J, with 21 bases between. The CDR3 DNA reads TGTGCCAGCAGTTCACCCCCCACAGGGAGCGGTCATGGCTACACCTTC. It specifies CASSSPPTGSGHGYTF.

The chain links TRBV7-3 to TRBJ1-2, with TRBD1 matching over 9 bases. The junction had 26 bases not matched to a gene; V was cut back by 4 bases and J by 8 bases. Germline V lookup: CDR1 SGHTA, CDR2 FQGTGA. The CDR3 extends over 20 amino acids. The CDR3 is CASSWARASEMDRGLGGYTF. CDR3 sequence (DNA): TGTGCCAGCAGCTGGGCGAGGGCTAGCGAGATGGACAGGGGCTTAGGGGGCTACACCTTC. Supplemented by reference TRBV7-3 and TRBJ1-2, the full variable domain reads GAGVSQTPSNKVTEKGKYVELRCDPISGHTALYWYRQSLGQGPEFLIYFQGTGAADDSGLPNDRFFAVRPEGSVSTLKIQRTERGDSAVYLCASSWARASEMDRGLGGYTFGSGTRLTVV.